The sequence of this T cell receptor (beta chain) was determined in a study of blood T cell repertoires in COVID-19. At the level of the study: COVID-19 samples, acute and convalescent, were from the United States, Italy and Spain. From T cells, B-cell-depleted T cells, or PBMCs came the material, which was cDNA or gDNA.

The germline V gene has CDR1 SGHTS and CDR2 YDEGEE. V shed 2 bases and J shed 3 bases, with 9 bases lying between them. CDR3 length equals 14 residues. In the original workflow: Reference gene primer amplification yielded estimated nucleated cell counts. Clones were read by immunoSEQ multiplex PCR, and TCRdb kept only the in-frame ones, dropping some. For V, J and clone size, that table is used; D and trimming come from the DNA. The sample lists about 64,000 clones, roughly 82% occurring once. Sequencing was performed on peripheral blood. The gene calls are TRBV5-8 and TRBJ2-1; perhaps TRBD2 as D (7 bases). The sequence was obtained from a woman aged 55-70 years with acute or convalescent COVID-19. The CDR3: CASSFGGHYNEQFF. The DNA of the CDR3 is TGTGCCAGCAGCTTCGGGGGGCACTACAATGAGCAGTTCTTC.